The 26 T cell receptor beta chains given below trace back to one sample, sequenced in a study of blood T cells in healthy people across ages. A J-beta primer mix and a sample-barcoded 5' primer were used in a second PCR of roughly 6 to 12 cycles. TCRdb independently ran MiXCR on the 5' RACE reads; one entry per CDR3 protein. The table shows around 800,000 distinct CDR3 sequences, with around 50% occurring only once. Material for sequencing was blood. These receptors were taken from an elderly man in good health.

This clonotype was counted a few times. One base away lies a much larger clone, so this may be a sequencing read error. The genes are TRBV4-2 and TRBJ2-7; D possibly uses TRBD1 or TRBD2 (6 bases each). Trimming took 0 bases from V and 5 from J, leaving 17 bases between them. The CDR3 covers 16 residues. Germline V gene sequence: CDR1 LGHNA, CDR2 YNFKEQ. The CDR3 DNA sequence: TGTGCCAGCAGCCAAGAAGGGGGACTGGGAGTCCACGAGCAGTACTTC. It yields the protein CASSQEGGLGVHEQYF.

The chain links TRBV7-3 to TRBJ2-1; 12 bases match TRBD2. The germline CDR1 and CDR2 sequences are SGHTA and FQGTGA. With V trimmed by 5 bases and J by 0 bases, 8 bases remained unmatched. This CDR3 comprises 18 residues. DNA of the CDR3: TGTGCCAGCAGCCCTGCCCTAGCGGGGGGGCCCTCCTACAATGAGCAGTTCTTC. It yields the protein CASSPALAGGPSYNEQFF.

The V call is TRBV20-1, the J call TRBJ2-1; unclear D gene. Looked up from germline, CDR1 is DFQATT and CDR2 is SNEGSKA (reference sequence). CDR3 length: 14 amino acids. Trimming pared 6 bases from V and 0 bases from J, leaving 12 bases between. The CDR3: CSASTVSSYNEQFF. In DNA, the CDR3 is TGCAGTGCCAGTACCGTAAGCTCCTACAATGAGCAGTTCTTC.

This clonotype was seen only a few times. V and J are TRBV9 and TRBJ2-7; D is unclear. The germline gives CDR1 SGDLS, CDR2 YYNGEE. The CDR3 consists of 15 residues. Trimming took 0 bases from V and 0 from J, leaving 10 bases between them. The chain's CDR3 is CASSVEGISSYEQYF. The CDR3, as DNA: TGTGCCAGCAGCGTAGAGGGAATAAGCTCCTACGAGCAGTACTTC.

Only a few counts were recorded for this clonotype. This rearrangement joins TRBV5-1 to TRBJ2-7, with 10 nucleotides matching TRBD2. The CDR3 has 17 residues. Germline V gene lookup returns CDR1 SGHRS and CDR2 YFSETQ. The trim removed 2 bases at V and 1 base at J, leaving 9 bases unmatched. The CDR3 loop is CASSFASGRLRSYEQYF. Written as DNA, the CDR3 is TGCGCCAGCAGCTTTGCTAGCGGGAGACTAAGGTCCTACGAGCAGTACTTC.

This clonotype has a count of ten or more. The V gene is TRBV4-3, the J gene TRBJ2-1; D uncertain. The J call is doubtful: the DNA matches TRBJ2-7 better. The CDR3 has 16 residues. Germline V gene sequence: CDR1 LGHNA, CDR2 YSLEER. CDR3: CASSQDYSPSYNEQYF. The CDR3 DNA is TGCGCCAGCAGCCAAGATTACTCTCCGTCCTACAATGAGCAGTACTTC.

Note on this clonotype: One base away lies a much larger clone, so this may be a sequencing read error. DNA for the CDR3: TGTGCCAGCGGCTTCGGAGCGGGCACAGATACGCAGTATTTT. It encodes CASGFGAGTDTQYF. The chain is built from TRBV7-2 and TRBJ2-3; D perhaps matches TRBD2 (5 bases). The CDR3 contains 14 residues. Germline CDR1 is SGHTA and CDR2 is FQGNSA.

This clonotype was seen only a few times. The chain joins TRBV29-1 to TRBJ2-2, with TRBD1 matching 10 bases. CDR1 and CDR2 (germline): SQVTM, ANQGSEA. There are 14 residues in the CDR3. V dropped 4 bases and J dropped 4; count of bases not matched to a gene: 3. In DNA form, the CDR3 reads TGCAGCGTTGGGGGGACAGGGGTCACCGGGGAGCTGTTTTTT. It translates to CSVGGTGVTGELFF.

The rearrangement links TRBV7-2 to TRBJ2-3, with unresolved D. CDR3 length: 13 residues. Between the trimmed V and J ends, which lost 5 bases and 2 bases, there was a span of 8 bases. Germline values: CDR1 SGHTA, CDR2 FQGNSA. This chain's CDR3 is CASSPFATDTQYF. DNA for the CDR3: TGTGCCAGCAGCCCCTTCGCCACAGATACGCAGTATTTT.

This clonotype was found a few times. This rearrangement joins TRBV6-5 to TRBJ2-1, with TRBD1 identical over 8 bases. The CDR3 covers 14 residues. V trimming: 7 bases; J trimming: 8 bases; junction bases outside the gene matches: 10. CDR1 and CDR2 (germline): MNHEY, SVGAGI. For the CDR3, the DNA is TGTGCCAGCAAGCCGGGACAGGCTTCCGATGAGCAGTTCTTC. Protein: CASKPGQASDEQFF.

As for this clonotype: At one end, the junction sequence differs from germline, possibly due to a read error. The chain combines TRBV10-3 with TRBJ1-1; D is undetermined. This CDR3 has 13 amino acids. The germline CDR1 and CDR2 sequences are ENHRY and SYGVKD. CDR3 in amino acids: CAINEDSNTEAFF. In DNA, the CDR3 is TGTGCCATCAATGAGGACTCGAACACTGAAGCTTTCTTT.

This clonotype was counted only a few times. The rearrangement uses TRBV18 and TRBJ1-5, with D perhaps TRBD1 (5 bases). V was cut by 4 bases and J by 7 bases, with 23 bases left in between. Per germline, CDR1 KGHSH and CDR2 LQKENI. The CDR3 length is 17 residues. The CDR3 sequence: CASSHSGMGPEGQPQHF. CDR3 sequence (DNA): TGTGCCAGCTCACACTCAGGAATGGGACCGGAGGGACAGCCCCAGCATTTT.

This clonotype was seen more than once but under ten times. CDR3 nucleotide sequence: TGTGCCAGCAGCTTAGATGGGTTTAGCTCCTACGAGCAGTACTTC. It codes for CASSLDGFSSYEQYF. The genes are TRBV11-1 and TRBJ2-7; the D is unclear. Germline CDR1 and CDR2: SGHAT and FQDESV (reference sequence). With 1 base removed from V and 0 bases from J, the gap between germline ends came to 10 bases. The CDR3 has 15 residues.

Here the CDR3 reads CASSNRDRAEEKLFF. In DNA, the CDR3 is TGCGCCAGCAGCAACCGGGACAGGGCCGAAGAAAAACTGTTTTTT. J is TRBJ1-4 and V is TRBV5-1, with 9 bases aligning to TRBD1. This CDR3 has 15 amino acids. Germline CDR1 reads SGHRS; CDR2 reads YFSETQ. The J segment lost 8 bases and the V segment lost 4 bases, leaving 9 bases of the junction unmatched.

This clonotype came up many times. The genes are TRBV5-6 and TRBJ2-7; D is possibly TRBD1 (6 bases). This CDR3 comprises 14 residues. Germline CDR1 SGHDT, CDR2 YYEEEE. Between the trimmed V and J ends, which lost 6 bases and 4 bases, there was a span of 17 bases. The CDR3 region has the DNA TGTGCCAGCACACACTCAGGGGCCCGATACGAGCAGTACTTC. It encodes CASTHSGARYEQYF.

This clonotype came up many times. The chain recombines TRBV4-3 with TRBJ2-5; TRBD1 aligns across 8 bases. Unmatched junction bases numbered 3, after V lost 1 base and J lost 5 bases. Germline lookup yields CDR1 LGHNA and CDR2 YSLEER. The CDR3 runs to 14 residues. The CDR3 nucleotides read TGCGCCAGCAGCCAAGGACAGGGGTCGGAGACCCAGTACTTC. This codes for CASSQGQGSETQYF.

The V call is TRBV27, the J call TRBJ1-1; TRBD1 is a possible D gene (6 bases). CDR3 size: 14 residues. CDR1 and CDR2 from the germline V gene are MNHEY and SMNVEV (reference sequence). Trimming removed 6 bases from V and 1 base from J, with 12 bases in between. In nucleotides, the CDR3 is TGTGCCAGCAGGCCCCAAGGGGGGAACACTGAAGCTTTCTTT. It codes for CASRPQGGNTEAFF.

The genes are TRBV4-3 and TRBJ2-7; tentatively, D is TRBD1 (6 bases). Germline V gene lookup returns CDR1 LGHNA and CDR2 YSLEER. The V and J ends lost 0 bases and 4 bases respectively, with 10 bases between them. CDR3 size: 14 residues. Here the CDR3 reads CASSQDQGRYEQYF. The CDR3 bases are TGCGCCAGCAGCCAAGATCAGGGGCGATACGAGCAGTACTTC.

This clonotype was seen more than once but under ten times. The rearrangement links TRBV20-1 to TRBJ2-5, with D maybe TRBD1 (6 bases). CDR3 size: 17 residues. Germline lookup yields CDR1 DFQATT and CDR2 SNEGSKA (reference sequence). V was cut by 4 bases and J by 2 bases, with 23 bases left in between. CDR3 bases: TGCAGTGCTATTAAGTCGGAAGGGGGTTCGTCGCAAGAGACCCAGTACTTC. It encodes CSAIKSEGGSSQETQYF.

This chain connects TRBV5-1 to TRBJ2-3, with 8 bases lining up with TRBD2. The CDR3 consists of 16 residues. The ends lost 1 base at V and 1 base at J; junction bases unmatched: 5. Germline loops: CDR1 SGHRS, CDR2 YFSETQ. CDR3 sequence reads: CASSLRPAGGTDTQYF. CDR3 nucleotides: TGCGCCAGCAGCTTGCGGCCAGCGGGGGGCACAGATACGCAGTATTTT.

This chain connects TRBV12-3 or TRBV12-4 to TRBJ1-1, with D perhaps matching TRBD1 (5 bases). The CDR3 runs 13 residues. Trimming shortened V by 6 bases and J by 6 bases, and 14 bases separated the two germline ends. CDR3 residues: CASSPNRDAEAFF. CDR3 in DNA: TGTGCCAGCAGCCCAAATCGGGACGCTGAAGCTTTCTTT.

In regard to this clonotype: With a much larger clone just one base away, this may be a read error. The chain couples TRBV20-1 to TRBJ2-1; 12 positions agree with TRBD2. The germline gives CDR1 DFQATT, CDR2 SNEGSKA (reference sequence). This CDR3 contains 15 residues. Trimming at V came to 6 bases and at J to 6 bases, leaving 9 bases not matched to a gene. This CDR3 reads CSAAHGTSGLNEQFF. The CDR3 DNA follows: TGCAGTGCCGCACACGGGACTAGCGGGCTCAATGAGCAGTTCTTC.

The chain combines TRBV3-1 with TRBJ1-2; 7 bases align to TRBD1. The length of the CDR3 is 17 residues. Trimming removed 4 bases from V and 0 bases from J; junction bases left unmatched: 11. Germline V CDR1 and CDR2: LGHDT, YNNKEL (reference sequence). The CDR3, as DNA: TGTGCCAGCAGCCCTTTAGACCCAGGGACAGCTAACTATGGCTACACCTTC. Translation: CASSPLDPGTANYGYTF.

The rearrangement uses TRBV4-2 and TRBJ2-5, with 7 bases identical to TRBD2. The closer fit of TRBJ2-7 to the DNA end suggests the J call may be wrong. Germline V gene sequence: CDR1 LGHNA, CDR2 YNFKEQ. The CDR3 totals 16 residues. The CDR3 loop reads CASSLWSGNSLNEQYF. CDR3 coding DNA: TGTGCCAGCAGCCTCTGGAGCGGGAATTCGTTAAACGAGCAGTACTTC.

This clonotype appeared a few times. The chain employs TRBV12-3 or TRBV12-4 and TRBJ2-7; 7 nucleotides match TRBD2. This CDR3 spans 12 amino acids. Unmatched junction bases numbered 7, after V lost 5 bases and J lost 9 bases. The CDR3 here is CASSRTSEAQYF. CDR3 sequence (DNA): TGTGCCAGCAGTCGGACTAGTGAGGCGCAGTACTTC.

This chain links TRBV7-9 with TRBJ2-7; possibly TRBD1 for D (7 bases). The CDR3 is made up of 18 amino acids. Germline values: CDR1 SEHNR, CDR2 FQNEAQ (reference sequence). Trimming left V 1 base short and J 0 bases short, with 19 bases between. The chain's CDR3 is CASSLVGGGTASSYEQYF. DNA for the CDR3: TGTGCCAGCAGCTTAGTGGGAGGCGGGACAGCGAGCTCCTACGAGCAGTACTTC.